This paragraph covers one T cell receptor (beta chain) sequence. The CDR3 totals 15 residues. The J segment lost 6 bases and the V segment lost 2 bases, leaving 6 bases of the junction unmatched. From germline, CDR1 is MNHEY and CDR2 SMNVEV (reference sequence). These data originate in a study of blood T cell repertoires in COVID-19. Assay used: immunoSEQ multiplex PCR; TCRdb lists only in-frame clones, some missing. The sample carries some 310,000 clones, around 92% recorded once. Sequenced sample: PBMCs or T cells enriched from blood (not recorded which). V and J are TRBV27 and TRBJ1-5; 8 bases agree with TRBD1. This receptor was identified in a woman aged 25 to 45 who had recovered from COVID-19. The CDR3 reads CASSLRGQVVQPQHF. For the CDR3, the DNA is TGTGCCAGCAGTTTAAGGGGACAGGTCGTTCAGCCCCAGCATTTT.